This T cell receptor (beta chain) was documented in a study of shared clonotypes between healthy human individuals (dated by TCRdb to about 2020). Notes on the research overall: Two women and a few men aged 18 to 49 years were included in the cohort. Different laboratories and diverse techniques were used to prepare libraries and sequence TCR repertoires, to increase sequencing depth and limit assay-specific biases. Each donor's leukapheresis produced roughly between roughly 0.85 and 10 billion PBMCs. For each donor, CD4 naive and CD4 memory were each run on three plates, CD8 naive on two plates, and CD8 memory on one plate. Blood TCR repertoires of about 5 healthy adults were deeply sequenced to estimate repertoire size and the extent of clonotype sharing between individuals. Paper-wide results and their limitations: Based on pairwise subsampling, the degree of clonotype sharing among donors was expected to be affected by sequencing depth. Larger estimated clonotype richness was generally found for naive subsets than for memory subsets. Across a few donors, approximately 5% of naive CD4, approximately 3.5% of naive CD8, roughly 2.3% of memory CD4, and under 0.45% of memory CD8 clonotypes were shared. The small number of donors limited the genetic and exposure-history diversity represented. Rarefaction of sorted-subset datasets indicated incomplete sequencing despite the large sequencing depth. Sampling was restricted to blood, and TCR repertoires in tissue are likely to differ from TCR repertoires in blood. Compared with non-shared clonotypes, the clonotypes found in all four sorted-subset donors had higher generation probabilities.

TCR CDR3 regions were amplified from genomic DNA by multiplex PCR using the deep immunoSEQ assay. Genomic DNA extracted from each cell subset was distributed evenly over all wells of several immunoSEQ 96-well plates, and each plate served as one replicate. For sorted subsets, roughly 200 ng genomic DNA, equal to 25,000 to 35,000 T cell genomes, was loaded into each replicate PCR. Purified libraries were measured with a Qubit 3.0 fluorometer, size-checked on a Bioanalyzer 2100, and measured again with the KAPA Library Quantification kit. Every immunoSEQ 96-well plate was sequenced on a separate single-read 150-cycle Illumina NextSeq 550 flow cell. In the original analysis: The immunoSEQ output contained only junctional sequences without quality scores, so filtering could not match that applied to full-length reads. Sequences were annotated with PyIR, a Python wrapper for IgBLAST v1.9, and V/J genes and CDR3 were assigned using IMGT germline references. Reads with weak V/J assignments (E-value above 1e-6), missing CDR3, stop codons, out-of-frame junctions, or ambiguous translated residues were removed. V3J clonotypes were defined as sequences sharing an identical inferred V gene, J gene, and CDR3 amino acid sequence. To compute the percentage overlap between repertoires, the number of shared unique clonotypes was divided by the size of the smaller repertoire. RTK rarefaction, the Chao1 estimator, and Recon v2.1 estimates of unobserved clonotypes were used to assess repertoire richness. OLGA was used to compute generation probabilities for all TCRbeta clonotypes that the gDNA method yielded from a handful of donors. Held by TCRdb, this immuneACCESS table contains in-frame sequences only and omits some clones. Under half of the omission traces to an unresolved V gene where checked; the cause of the rest is unknown. V and J calls and clone size are given by that table; D and trimming were obtained from the DNA. The sample table holds under 1 million clones, of which almost 95% were seen once. The biggest ten clones account for more than 20% of the sample.

About this clone: What this receptor recognizes is not known. No qualities accompany the bases; no much larger clone lies one base away.

CD8 naive samples were CD45RO-negative cells positively selected for CCR7, giving a CD45RA+CCR7+ population that excluded TemRA cells. Healthy HIV-negative adults with no recently reported acute infections or vaccinations were included as donors. All donors were Caucasian adults living in Nashville, Tennessee, USA. Blood was collected by leukapheresis, and PBMCs were isolated by Ficoll-Histopaque density gradient centrifugation and then cryopreserved in liquid nitrogen vapor phase. Analytical flow cytometry was used to check the purity and quantity of each magnetically sorted T cell population. From each sorted fraction, genomic DNA was isolated and quantified by UV absorbance on a Nanodrop 2000c. The sequence was obtained from a man younger than 40 in good health. Sequencing used naive CD8+ T cells sorted from blood. This specimen's cell subset or site label, per the study, means: CD45RA+CCR7+.

The sequenced DNA: TGTGCCAGCAGCCGCGCCAGCGGAGCCCCCCAAGAGACCCAGTACTTC. It encodes CASSRASGAPQETQYF. This chain is built from TRBV7-9 and TRBJ2-5, with TRBD2 as a weak D call on 5 bases. CDR1 SEHNR and CDR2 FQNEAQ are derived from the germline V gene (reference sequence). V sheds 5 bases and J sheds 1 base, leaving 17 bases between their ends. Its CDR3 holds 16 amino acids, cysteine through phenylalanine. The read is trimmed to its CDR3 DNA, 48 bases read in frame from base 1.